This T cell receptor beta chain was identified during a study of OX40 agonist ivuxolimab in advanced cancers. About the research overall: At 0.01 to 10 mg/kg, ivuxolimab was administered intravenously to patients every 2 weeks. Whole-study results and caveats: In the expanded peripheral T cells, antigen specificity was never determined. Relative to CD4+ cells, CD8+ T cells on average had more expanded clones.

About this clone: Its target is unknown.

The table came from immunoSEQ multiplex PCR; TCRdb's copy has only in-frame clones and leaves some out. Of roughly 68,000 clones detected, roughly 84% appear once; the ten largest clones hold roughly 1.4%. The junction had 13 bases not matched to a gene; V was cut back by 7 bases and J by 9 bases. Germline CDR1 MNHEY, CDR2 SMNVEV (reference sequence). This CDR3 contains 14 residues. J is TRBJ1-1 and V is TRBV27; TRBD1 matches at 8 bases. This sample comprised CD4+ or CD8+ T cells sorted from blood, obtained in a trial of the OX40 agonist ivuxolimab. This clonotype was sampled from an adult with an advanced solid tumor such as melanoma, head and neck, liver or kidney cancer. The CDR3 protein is CASKPTWTGFKAFF. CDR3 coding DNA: TGTGCCAGCAAGCCGACCTGGACAGGGTTCAAAGCTTTCTTT.